This TCR beta chain was retrieved from a study of CD8+ T cells in alopecia areata. Regarding the study as a whole: Scalp samples also contribute reads from the resident alphabeta T cells found in normal skin. In blood and scalp, many expanded lesional clones persisted during tofacitinib.

This CDR3 has 14 amino acids. Trimming took 4 bases from V and 9 from J; bases not matched to a gene: 8. Per germline, CDR1 SGHNT and CDR2 YYREEE (reference sequence). Investigators isolated RNA and reverse transcribed it into cDNA to act as the sequencing template. Only in-frame clones appear in the TCRdb table, and some are missing; sequencing was by immunoSEQ multiplex PCR. The profile shows fewer than 250,000 clones, around 60% of them singletons. For this clone: Its antigen is not identified.

The treatment is: oral pan-JAK inhibitor, 5-10 mg twice daily. Source: CD4+ T cells sorted from blood, taken at week 4, from a patient treated with tofacitinib. The TCR comes from a human donor with alopecia areata. This chain uses TRBV5-4 with TRBJ2-2, with 8 bases matching TRBD2. The CDR3 region has the DNA TGTGCCAGCAGCGCGGGACTAGAAGGAAGGGAGCTGTTTTTT. It specifies CASSAGLEGRELFF.